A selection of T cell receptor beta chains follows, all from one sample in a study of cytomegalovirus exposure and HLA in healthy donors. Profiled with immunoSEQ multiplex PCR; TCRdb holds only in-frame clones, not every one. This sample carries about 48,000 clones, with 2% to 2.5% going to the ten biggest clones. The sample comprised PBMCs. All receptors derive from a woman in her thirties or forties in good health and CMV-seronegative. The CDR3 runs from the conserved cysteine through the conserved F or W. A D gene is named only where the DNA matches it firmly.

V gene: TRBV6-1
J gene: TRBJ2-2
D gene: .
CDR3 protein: CASSELRNTGELFF
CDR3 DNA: TGTGCCAGCAGTGAACTAAGAAACACCGGGGAGCTGTTTTTT

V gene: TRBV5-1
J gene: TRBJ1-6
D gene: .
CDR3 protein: CASSPEYRDDSPLHF
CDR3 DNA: TGCGCCAGCAGCCCGGAGTACAGGGACGACTCACCCCTACACTTT

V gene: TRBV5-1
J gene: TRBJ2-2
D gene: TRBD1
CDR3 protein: CASSPLTGDNTGELFF
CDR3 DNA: TGCGCCAGCAGCCCCCTGACAGGGGATAACACCGGGGAGCTGTTTTTT

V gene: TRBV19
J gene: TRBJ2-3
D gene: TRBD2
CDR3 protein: CASSRSGGAVSTDTQYF
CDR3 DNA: TGTGCCAGTAGTAGGAGCGGGGGGGCCGTATCCACAGATACGCAGTATTTT

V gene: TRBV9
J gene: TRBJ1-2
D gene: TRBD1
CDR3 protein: CASSVGGGQDYTF
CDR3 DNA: TGTGCCAGCAGCGTAGGGGGGGGACAGGACTACACCTTC

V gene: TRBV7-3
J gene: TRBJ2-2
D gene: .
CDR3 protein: CASSPTGTNTGELFF
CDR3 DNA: TGTGCCAGCAGCCCTACGGGGACTAACACCGGGGAGCTGTTTTTT

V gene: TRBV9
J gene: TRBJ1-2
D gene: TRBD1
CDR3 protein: CASTQTGTPYGYTF
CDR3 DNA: TGTGCCAGCACCCAGACAGGGACCCCCTATGGCTACACCTTC

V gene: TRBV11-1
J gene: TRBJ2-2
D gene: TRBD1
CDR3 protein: CASRTGGTNTGELFF
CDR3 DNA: TGTGCCAGCAGAACAGGGGGGACGAACACCGGGGAGCTGTTTTTT

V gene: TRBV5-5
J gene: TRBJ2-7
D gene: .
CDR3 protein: CASSLALRTYEQYF
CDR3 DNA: TGTGCCAGCAGCTTGGCACTGAGGACCTACGAGCAGTACTTC

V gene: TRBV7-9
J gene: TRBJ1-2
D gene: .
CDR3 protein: CASTQEDYGYTF
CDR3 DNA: TGTGCCAGCACCCAGGAAGACTATGGCTACACCTTC

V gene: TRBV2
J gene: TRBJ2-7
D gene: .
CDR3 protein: CASSDSYEQYF
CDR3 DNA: TGTGCCAGCAGTGACAGTTACGAGCAGTACTTC

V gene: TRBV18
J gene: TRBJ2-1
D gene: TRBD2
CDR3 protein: CASAPVVSGVNNEQFF
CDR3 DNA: TGTGCCAGCGCACCGGTGGTCAGCGGGGTGAACAATGAGCAGTTCTTC

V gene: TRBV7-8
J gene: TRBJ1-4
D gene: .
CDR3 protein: CASSLLPENEKLFF
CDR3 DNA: TGTGCCAGCAGCTTACTCCCAGAAAATGAAAAACTGTTTTTT

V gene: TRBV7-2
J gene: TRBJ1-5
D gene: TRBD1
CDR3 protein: CASSLVGTANQPQHF
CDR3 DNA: TGTGCCAGCAGCTTAGTCGGGACAGCCAATCAGCCCCAGCATTTT

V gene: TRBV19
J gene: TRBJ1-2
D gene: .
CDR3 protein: CASRGGTGPNYGYTF
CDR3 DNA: TGTGCCAGTCGAGGAGGGACGGGTCCGAACTATGGCTACACCTTC

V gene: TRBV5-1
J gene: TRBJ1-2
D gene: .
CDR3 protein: CASSLTQGGYTF
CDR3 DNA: TGCGCCAGCAGCCTGACACAGGGTGGCTACACCTTC

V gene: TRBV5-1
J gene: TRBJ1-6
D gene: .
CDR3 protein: CASSGPGVHSYNSPLHF
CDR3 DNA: TGCGCCAGCAGCGGCCCCGGGGTACACTCCTATAATTCACCCCTCCACTTT

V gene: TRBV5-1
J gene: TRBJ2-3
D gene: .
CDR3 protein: CASSLAIGGGTDTQYF
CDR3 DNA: TGCGCCAGCAGCTTGGCGATAGGGGGGGGCACAGATACGCAGTATTTT

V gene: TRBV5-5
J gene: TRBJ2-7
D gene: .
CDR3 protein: CASSPMLEGSYEQYF
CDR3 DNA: TGTGCCAGCAGCCCTATGCTGGAGGGTTCCTACGAGCAGTACTTC

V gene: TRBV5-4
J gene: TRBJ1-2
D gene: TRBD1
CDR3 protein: CASSSSDRGHGYTF
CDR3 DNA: TGTGCCAGCAGCTCCTCGGACAGGGGGCACGGCTACACCTTC

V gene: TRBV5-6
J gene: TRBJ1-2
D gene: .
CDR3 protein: CASSWVRESYGYTF
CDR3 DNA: TGTGCCAGCAGCTGGGTCCGGGAGAGCTATGGCTACACCTTC

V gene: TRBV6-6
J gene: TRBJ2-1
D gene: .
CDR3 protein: CASSPPEGTDNDQFF
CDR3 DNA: TGTGCCAGCAGTCCTCCGGAGGGTACCGACAATGATCAGTTCTTC

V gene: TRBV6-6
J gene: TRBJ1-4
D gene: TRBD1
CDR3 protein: CASRDRRARGEKLFF
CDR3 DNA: TGTGCCAGTCGGGACAGGAGGGCCCGGGGTGAAAAACTGTTTTTT

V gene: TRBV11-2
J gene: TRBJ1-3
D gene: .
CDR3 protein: CASSFGDQTHSGNTIYF
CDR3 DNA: TGTGCCAGCAGCTTTGGTGATCAGACACACTCTGGAAACACCATATATTTT

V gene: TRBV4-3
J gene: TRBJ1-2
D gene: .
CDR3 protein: CASSQDRTESYYGYTF
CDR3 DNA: TGCGCCAGCAGCCAAGATCGGACAGAGAGTTACTATGGCTACACCTTC

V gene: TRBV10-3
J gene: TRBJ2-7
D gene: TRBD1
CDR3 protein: CAISTGQGSYEQYF
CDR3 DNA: TGTGCCATCAGTACCGGACAGGGTTCCTACGAGCAGTACTTC

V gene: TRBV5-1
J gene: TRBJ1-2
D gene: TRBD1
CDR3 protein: CASSWRQGRDGYTF
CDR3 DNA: TGCGCCAGCAGCTGGAGACAGGGGCGGGATGGCTACACCTTC

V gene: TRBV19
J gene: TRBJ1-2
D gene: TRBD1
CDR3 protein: CASSNDRVRGYTF
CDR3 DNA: TGTGCCAGTAGTAATGACAGGGTACGAGGCTACACCTTC

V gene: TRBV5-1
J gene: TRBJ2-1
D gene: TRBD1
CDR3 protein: CASAAGTGGNNEQFF
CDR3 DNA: TGCGCCAGCGCGGCCGGGACAGGGGGTAACAATGAGCAGTTCTTC

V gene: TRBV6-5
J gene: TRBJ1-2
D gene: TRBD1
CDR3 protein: CASSYRGQGKGYGYTF
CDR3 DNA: TGTGCCAGCAGTTACCGCGGACAGGGGAAAGGCTATGGCTACACCTTC